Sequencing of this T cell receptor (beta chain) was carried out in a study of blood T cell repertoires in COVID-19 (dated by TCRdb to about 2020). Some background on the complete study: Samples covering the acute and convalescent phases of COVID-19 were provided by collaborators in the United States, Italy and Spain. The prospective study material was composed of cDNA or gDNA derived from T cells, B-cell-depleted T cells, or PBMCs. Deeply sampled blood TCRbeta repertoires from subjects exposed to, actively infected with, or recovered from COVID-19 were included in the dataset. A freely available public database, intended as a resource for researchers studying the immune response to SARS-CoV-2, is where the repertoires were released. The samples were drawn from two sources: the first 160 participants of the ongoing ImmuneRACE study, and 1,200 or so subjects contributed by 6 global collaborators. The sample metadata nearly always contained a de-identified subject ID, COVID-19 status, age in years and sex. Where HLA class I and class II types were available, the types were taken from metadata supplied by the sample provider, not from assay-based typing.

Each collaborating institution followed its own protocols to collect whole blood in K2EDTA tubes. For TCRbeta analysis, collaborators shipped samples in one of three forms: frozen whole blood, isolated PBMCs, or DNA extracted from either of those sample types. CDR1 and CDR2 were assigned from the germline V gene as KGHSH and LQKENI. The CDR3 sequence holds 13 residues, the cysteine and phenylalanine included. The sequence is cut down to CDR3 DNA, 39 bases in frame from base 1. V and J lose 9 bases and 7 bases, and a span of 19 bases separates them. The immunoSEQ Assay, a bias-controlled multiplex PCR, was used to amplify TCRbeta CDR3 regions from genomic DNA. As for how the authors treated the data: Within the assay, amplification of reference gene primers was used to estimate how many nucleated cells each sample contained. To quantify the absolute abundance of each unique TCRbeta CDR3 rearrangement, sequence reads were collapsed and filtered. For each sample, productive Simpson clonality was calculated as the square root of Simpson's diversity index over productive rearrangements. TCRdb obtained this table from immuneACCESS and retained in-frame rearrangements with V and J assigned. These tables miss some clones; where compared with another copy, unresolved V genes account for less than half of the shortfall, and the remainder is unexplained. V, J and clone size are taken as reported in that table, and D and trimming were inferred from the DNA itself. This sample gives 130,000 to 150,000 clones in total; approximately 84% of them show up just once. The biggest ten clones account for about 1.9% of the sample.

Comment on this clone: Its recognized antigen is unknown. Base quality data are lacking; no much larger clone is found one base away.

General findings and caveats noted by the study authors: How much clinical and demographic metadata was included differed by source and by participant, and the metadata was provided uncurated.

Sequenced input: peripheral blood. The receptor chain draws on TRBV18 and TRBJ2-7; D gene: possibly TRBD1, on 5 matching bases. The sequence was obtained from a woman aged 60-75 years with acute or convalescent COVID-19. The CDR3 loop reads CASVGQGSGEQYF. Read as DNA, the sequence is TGTGCCAGTGTGGGGCAGGGATCGGGTGAGCAGTACTTC.